Sequencing of this TCR beta chain was carried out in a study of blood T cell dynamics during melanoma immunotherapy. Whole-study findings and limits: PBMC repertoires of eventual disease-control patients split at W3 into clonality or diversity gains. The study could not tell melanoma-specific clones from general immune activation.

Notes on this clone: Antigen: not known.

Time point meaning: pre-treatment baseline. One draw preceded checkpoint blockade; another followed its first cycle at week 3. At 12 weeks after first infusion, RECIST 1.1 defined response for most patients. CDR3 length: 14 residues. Germline V CDR1 and CDR2: SGHAT, FQNNGV. V lost 0 bases and J lost 5, with 10 bases in between. Repertoires were generated with immunoSEQ multiplex PCR, while TCRdb's copy carries only in-frame clones and drops some. The sample holds 9,000 to 13,000 clones, 88% seen once. The genes are TRBV11-2 and TRBJ1-2; D is undetermined. This material consisted of blood, taken from a patient treated with checkpoint blockade. The TCR comes from a human donor with melanoma. The CDR3 DNA reads TGTGCCAGCAGCTTAGATTGGGTAGGGTATGGCTACACCTTC. Encoded protein: CASSLDWVGYGYTF.